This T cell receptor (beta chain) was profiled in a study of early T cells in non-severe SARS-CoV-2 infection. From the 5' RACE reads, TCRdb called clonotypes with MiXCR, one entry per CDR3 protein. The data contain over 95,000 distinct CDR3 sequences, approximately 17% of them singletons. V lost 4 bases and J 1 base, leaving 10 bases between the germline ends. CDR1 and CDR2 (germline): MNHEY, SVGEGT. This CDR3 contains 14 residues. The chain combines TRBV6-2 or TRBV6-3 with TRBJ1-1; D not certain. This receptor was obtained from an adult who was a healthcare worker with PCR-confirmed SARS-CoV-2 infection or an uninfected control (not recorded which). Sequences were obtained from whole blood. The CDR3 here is CASSSSLGNTEAFF. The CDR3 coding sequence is TGTGCCAGCAGTTCCTCCCTGGGGAACACTGAAGCTTTCTTT.